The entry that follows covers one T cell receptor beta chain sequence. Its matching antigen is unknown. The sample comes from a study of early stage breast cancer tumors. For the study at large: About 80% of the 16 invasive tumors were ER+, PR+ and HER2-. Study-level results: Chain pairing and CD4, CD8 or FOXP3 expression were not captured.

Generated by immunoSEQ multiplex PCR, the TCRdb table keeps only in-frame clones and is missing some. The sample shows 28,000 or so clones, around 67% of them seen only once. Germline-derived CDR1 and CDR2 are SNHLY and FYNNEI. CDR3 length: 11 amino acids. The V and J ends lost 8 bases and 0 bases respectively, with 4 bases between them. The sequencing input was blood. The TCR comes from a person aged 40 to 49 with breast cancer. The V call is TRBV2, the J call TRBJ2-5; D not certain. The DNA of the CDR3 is TGTGCCAGCGGGTACCAAGAGACCCAGTACTTC. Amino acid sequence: CASGYQETQYF.